One and the same sample provided the 32 T cell receptor beta chains below, sequenced in a study of T cells in Graves' hyperthyroidism and ophthalmopathy. The TCR beta CDR3 regions underwent amplification using RNA transcripts as the source. First-round RT-PCR of the TCR CDR3 relied on the HTBI primer set. TCRdb used MiXCR to reprocess the multiplex PCR reads, holding one entry per CDR3 protein. The sample lists about 600,000 distinct CDR3 sequences, over 12% occurring once. Sample: blood. These receptors came from a woman younger than 30 with Graves' ophthalmopathy.

The V and J genes are TRBV5-1 and TRBJ2-7; 10 nucleotides agree with TRBD2. The CDR3 contains 16 residues. CDR1 is SGHRS and CDR2 is YFSETQ in the germline V gene. Losses at the gene ends were 4 bases for V and 2 bases for J; bases not matched to a gene: 9. The CDR3 nucleotides read TGCGCCAGCAGCCCTCACGGACTAGCGGCAACCTACGAGCAGTACTTC. Its protein product is CASSPHGLAATYEQYF.

This chain joins TRBV29-1 and TRBJ2-3, with 12 bases that match TRBD1. The V segment lost 6 bases and the J segment 6 bases; nucleotides outside the gene matches: 4. The CDR3 runs to 13 residues. From germline, CDR1 is SQVTM and CDR2 ANQGSEA. The chain's CDR3 is CSVGQGANDTQYF. CDR3 coding DNA: TGCAGCGTGGGACAGGGGGCGAATGATACGCAGTATTTT.

V usage is TRBV28 and J usage is TRBJ2-7, with 9 bases matching TRBD2. V lost 3 bases to trimming and J lost 4 bases; unmatched junction nucleotides: 7. Looked up from germline, CDR1 is MDHEN and CDR2 is SYDVKM. The CDR3 is made up of 15 amino acids. This chain's CDR3 is CASSLTSGLIYEQYF. CDR3 DNA: TGTGCCAGCAGTTTGACTAGCGGCCTTATTTACGAGCAGTACTTC.

This clonotype was recorded a few times. The V call is TRBV5-8, the J call TRBJ2-5; tentative D call: TRBD1 (6 bases). This CDR3 region has 15 residues. Germline V gene data show CDR1 as SGHTS and CDR2 as YDEGEE. Trimming left V 5 bases short and J 5 bases short, with 19 bases between. This chain's CDR3 is CASSFGQLVGETQYF. The DNA for the CDR3 is TGTGCCAGCAGTTTTGGACAGTTGGTTGGTGAGACCCAGTACTTC.

This clonotype has ten or more counts. V usage is TRBV13 and J usage is TRBJ2-1; D possibly corresponds to TRBD1 (6 bases). The CDR3 contains 15 residues. CDR1 and CDR2 (germline): PRHDT, FYEKMQ (reference sequence). Trimming took 5 bases from V and 5 from J, leaving 16 bases between them. The CDR3 loop reads CASSPTRTEHNEQFF. The CDR3 coding sequence is TGTGCCAGCAGCCCCACAAGGACAGAGCACAATGAGCAGTTCTTC.

This clonotype was seen at least ten times. The chain is built from TRBV28 and TRBJ1-2; TRBD1 agrees at 12 bases. There are 16 residues in the CDR3. CDR1 is MDHEN, CDR2 SYDVKM, per germline. V gave up 5 bases and J gave up 2 bases; unmatched junction bases: 6. CDR3 sequence reads: CASSLRDRGPNYGYTF. In DNA, the CDR3 is TGTGCCAGCAGTCTCCGGGACAGGGGGCCCAACTATGGCTACACCTTC.

J is TRBJ2-7 and V is TRBV6-2 or TRBV6-3; TRBD2 agrees at 8 bases. The CDR3 loop spans 15 amino acids. With 5 bases clipped from V and 0 bases from J, the junction kept 6 bases outside the gene matches. Looked up from germline, CDR1 is MNHEY and CDR2 is SVGEGT. This chain's CDR3 is CASSRGGTYSYEQYF. Written as DNA, the CDR3 is TGTGCCAGCAGTCGGGGGGGCACCTACTCCTACGAGCAGTACTTC.

The chain combines TRBV12-3 or TRBV12-4 with TRBJ2-5; TRBD1 is a possible D gene (6 bases). The ends were cut back, 7 bases at V and 3 bases at J, with 12 bases in the middle. The CDR3 spans 13 residues. CDR3 sequence (DNA): TGTGCCAGCACCGGGACAAAGAAAGAGACCCAGTACTTC. Translation gives CASTGTKKETQYF.

This clonotype was recorded a few times. The junction departs from germline at one end; a sequencing error may be responsible. This rearrangement joins TRBV5-8 to TRBJ2-7, with 9 bases lining up with TRBD1. From germline, CDR1 is SGHTS and CDR2 YDEGEE. The CDR3 consists of 13 residues. The CDR3 nucleotides read TGTGTCAGCAGCTTGGGGACAGGGCCCGAGCAGTACTTC. Amino acids: CVSSLGTGPEQYF.

This clonotype was recorded once. This chain connects TRBV30 to TRBJ1-1; TRBD1 might be the D (5 bases). V lost 5 bases and J lost 2, with 15 bases in between. The CDR3 is 14 amino acids. Germline CDR1 reads GTSNPN; CDR2 reads SVGIG (reference sequence). The CDR3 region has the DNA TGTGCCTGGGGACGATCTCGGGGCAACACTGAAGCTTTCTTT. Translated, it gives CAWGRSRGNTEAFF.

This clonotype was counted many times. This chain links TRBV15 with TRBJ1-1; TRBD1 aligns across 7 bases. The CDR3 is 15 amino acids. Per the germline V gene, CDR1 is LNHNV and CDR2 is YYDKDF (reference sequence). The V segment lost 1 base and the J segment 2 bases; nucleotides outside the gene matches: 4. CDR3 loop: CATSRADRDNTEAFF. The CDR3 region has the DNA TGTGCCACCAGCAGAGCAGACAGGGACAACACTGAAGCTTTCTTT.

At least ten counts were recorded for this clonotype. The rearrangement uses TRBV7-2 and TRBJ2-1, with 12 bases that match TRBD2. CDR1 and CDR2 from the germline V gene are SGHTA and FQGNSA. The CDR3 has 17 amino acids. V shed 1 base, J shed 10 bases, and the junction held 11 bases outside the gene matches. CDR3 DNA sequence: TGTGCCAGCAGCTTAGTGGCTAGCGGGAGGGGATCTCAGGAGCAGTTCTTC. Amino acid sequence: CASSLVASGRGSQEQFF.

This clonotype came up a few times. The chain carries TRBV12-3 or TRBV12-4 and TRBJ1-4, with D perhaps TRBD1 (5 bases). The V gene lost 7 bases and the J gene lost 4 bases, with 13 bases spanning the gap. This CDR3 has 14 residues. DNA for the CDR3: TGTGCCAGCAATTCCGGGGCCAGTAATGAAAAACTGTTTTTT. Translation gives CASNSGASNEKLFF.

In its sample, this clonotype was seen many times. This chain uses TRBV11-1 with TRBJ2-1; 8 bases fit TRBD2. There are 14 residues in the CDR3. V trimming: 5 bases; J trimming: 7 bases; junction bases outside the gene matches: 7. Germline values: CDR1 SGHAT, CDR2 FQDESV (reference sequence). As DNA, the CDR3 is TGTGCCAGCAGCGTCTCCGGGAGGGCAAATGAGCAGTTCTTC. Encoded protein: CASSVSGRANEQFF. Looking up the rest from reference TRBV11-1 and TRBJ2-1 gives the full variable domain: EAEVAQSPRYKITEKSQAVAFWCDPISGHATLYWYRQILGQGPELLVQFQDESVVDDSQLPKDRFSAERLKGVDSTLKIQPAELGDSAMYLCASSVSGRANEQFFGPGTRLTVL.

Concerning this clonotype itself: A much larger clone lies a single base off, so this may be a read error. V usage is TRBV30 and J usage is TRBJ2-7, with a possible D match to TRBD1 (6 bases). CDR1 and CDR2 from the germline V gene are GTSNPN and SVGIG (reference sequence). The CDR3 is 13 amino acids. The CDR3 spells CAWADRRYYGQYF. The CDR3 DNA is TGTGCCTGGGCCGACAGGAGGTACTACGGGCAGTACTTC.

J is TRBJ2-7 and V is TRBV28, with D possibly matching TRBD2 (6 bases). Trimming cost V 10 bases and J 2 bases, with 15 bases left between them. The CDR3 length is 13 residues. CDR1 and CDR2 (germline): MDHEN, SYDVKM. CDR3 sequence: CAIRRVGTYEQYF. The DNA of the CDR3 is TGTGCCATACGGAGGGTCGGAACCTACGAGCAGTACTTC.

The table lists this clonotype with many counts. This chain joins TRBV27 and TRBJ2-3, with D uncertain. Trimming took 7 bases from V and 1 from J, leaving 15 bases between them. Germline-derived CDR1 and CDR2 are MNHEY and SMNVEV (reference sequence). CDR3 size: 15 residues. In DNA form, the CDR3 reads TGTGCCAGCACCCTGGGCCCCGTCGGCACAGATACGCAGTATTTT. It yields the protein CASTLGPVGTDTQYF.

This clonotype was counted many times. V gene TRBV4-2 combines with J gene TRBJ2-5; TRBD1 is a possible D gene (6 bases). Trimming left V 0 bases short and J 4 bases short, with 15 bases between. Germline V gene lookup returns CDR1 LGHNA and CDR2 YNFKEQ. There are 16 residues in the CDR3. The CDR3 here is CASSQDDGRGGETQYF. The CDR3, as DNA: TGTGCCAGCAGCCAAGATGACGGCCGAGGGGGAGAGACCCAGTACTTC.

This clonotype was recorded many times. One base away lies a much larger clone, so this may be a sequencing read error. V usage is TRBV6-6 and J usage is TRBJ2-7; D might be TRBD2 (6 bases). The CDR3 has 17 residues. The V gene's germline CDR1 is MNHNY and CDR2 SVGAGI (reference sequence). The CDR3 region is CASSYPTGVADSYERYF. Written as DNA, the CDR3 is TGTGCCAGCAGTTACCCTACTGGGGTAGCGGACTCCTACGAGCGGTACTTC.

About this clonotype itself: This may be a read error, as it is one base from a much larger clone. DNA of the CDR3: TGTGCCAGCAGTGGGGGTCAGGGAATCTACGAGCAGTACTTC. Translation: CASSGGQGIYEQYF. V gene TRBV2 combines with J gene TRBJ2-7, with D possibly TRBD1 on 5 matching bases. The V gene's germline CDR1 is SNHLY and CDR2 FYNNEI. The CDR3 extends over 14 amino acids. The ends were cut back, 4 bases at V and 3 bases at J, with 13 bases in the middle. Full variable domain (outside the CDR3, taken from reference TRBV2 and TRBJ2-7): EPEVTQTPSHQVTQMGQEVILRCVPISNHLYFYWYRQILGQKVEFLVSFYNNEISEKSEIFDDQFSVERPDGSNFTLKIRSTKLEDSAMYFCASSGGQGIYEQYFGPGTRLTVT.

This clonotype was recorded a few times. The chain couples TRBV19 to TRBJ2-1, with TRBD2 identical over 10 bases. Germline V gene data show CDR1 as LNHDA and CDR2 as SQIVND (reference sequence). The CDR3 sequence is 16 residues long. V lost 2 bases to trimming and J lost 6 bases; unmatched junction nucleotides: 7. This CDR3 is CASSIPASGSPNEQFF. The CDR3 coding sequence is TGTGCCAGTAGTATACCGGCTAGCGGGAGTCCCAATGAGCAGTTCTTC. The variable domain in full, completed from reference TRBV19 and TRBJ2-1, reads DGGITQSPKYLFRKEGQNVTLSCEQNLNHDAMYWYRQDPGQGLRLIYYSQIVNDFQKGDIAEGYSVSREKKESFPLTVTSAQKNPTAFYLCASSIPASGSPNEQFFGPGTRLTVL.

This clonotype was recorded at least ten times. The chain employs TRBV5-1 and TRBJ2-3; D is possibly TRBD2 (6 bases). The germline V gene encodes CDR1 SGHRS and CDR2 YFSETQ. V was shortened by 0 bases and J by 3 bases, with 14 bases between the two germline ends. The CDR3 has 16 amino acids. CDR3 loop: CASSLAAGWLTDTQYF. The CDR3 DNA follows: TGCGCCAGCAGCTTGGCCGCGGGGTGGTTGACAGATACGCAGTATTTT. Looking up the rest from reference TRBV5-1 and TRBJ2-3 gives the full variable domain: KAGVTQTPRYLIKTRGQQVTLSCSPISGHRSVSWYQQTPGQGLQFLFEYFSETQRNKGNFPGRFSGRQFSNSRSEMNVSTLELGDSALYLCASSLAAGWLTDTQYFGPGTRLTVL.

Remarks on this clonotype: Its ends do not fully match the called genes, so a read error is possible. This chain connects TRBV3-1 to TRBJ2-1; 12 positions agree with TRBD2. The CDR3 covers 17 residues. CDR1 LGHDT and CDR2 YNNKEL come from the germline V gene (reference sequence). CDR3 coding DNA: TGTGCCAGCTCACCACTGACCCTACTAGCGGGAGGCAATGGGCAGTTCTTC. It codes for CASSPLTLLAGGNGQFF.

This clonotype has at least ten counts. The chain links TRBV6-1 to TRBJ1-4; D may be TRBD1 (5 bases). Trimming left V 6 bases short and J 2 bases short, with 13 bases between. Germline CDR1 MNHNS, CDR2 SASEGT. The CDR3 consists of 15 residues. The CDR3 loop is CASRIREGTNEKLFF. In DNA, the CDR3 is TGTGCCAGCAGGATACGAGAGGGGACTAATGAAAAACTGTTTTTT.

In this sample, this clonotype turned up many times. The V gene is TRBV11-3, the J gene TRBJ2-7, with 7 bases fitting TRBD1. CDR3 length: 13 amino acids. Trimming cost V 5 bases and J 5 bases; bases outside gene matches: 6. The V gene's germline CDR1 is SGHNT and CDR2 YENEEA. CDR3 nucleotide sequence: TGTGCCAGCAGCCGCCAGGGGGTCAACGAGCAGTACTTC. Protein sequence: CASSRQGVNEQYF.

This clonotype was detected many times. The V and J genes are TRBV2 and TRBJ2-7; TRBD1 aligns across 7 bases. Trimming cost V 7 bases and J 7 bases; bases outside gene matches: 16. Germline lookup yields CDR1 SNHLY and CDR2 FYNNEI. The CDR3 length is 15 residues. CDR3: CASTEGWPGGGEQYF. The CDR3, as DNA: TGTGCCAGCACCGAAGGGTGGCCAGGGGGTGGAGAGCAGTACTTC.

The V gene is TRBV4-1, the J gene TRBJ2-3; the D call may be TRBD1 or TRBD2 (5 bases each). This CDR3 region has 17 residues. The germline V gene encodes CDR1 MGHRA and CDR2 YSYEKL. Trimming pared 0 bases from V and 0 bases from J, leaving 13 bases between. The CDR3 DNA follows: TGCGCCAGCAGCCAAGAAACGGGACGGCGAAGCACAGATACGCAGTATTTT. Its translation is CASSQETGRRSTDTQYF.

Many counts were recorded for this clonotype. The rearrangement links TRBV5-1 to TRBJ2-5, with unresolved D. CDR3 length: 13 amino acids. From germline, CDR1 is SGHRS and CDR2 YFSETQ. The germline V and J ends were trimmed by 0 bases and 5 bases, with 8 bases remaining between them. The CDR3 sequence: CASSLAVSETQYF. Here the CDR3 DNA reads TGCGCCAGCAGCTTGGCCGTGTCGGAGACCCAGTACTTC. Full variable domain (outside the CDR3, taken from reference TRBV5-1 and TRBJ2-5): KAGVTQTPRYLIKTRGQQVTLSCSPISGHRSVSWYQQTPGQGLQFLFEYFSETQRNKGNFPGRFSGRQFSNSRSEMNVSTLELGDSALYLCASSLAVSETQYFGPGTRLLVL.

This clonotype came up many times. J is TRBJ2-7 and V is TRBV11-2; D gene ambiguous. The CDR3 runs 15 residues. Trimming shortened V by 3 bases and J by 0 bases, and 12 bases separated the two germline ends. The germline CDR1 and CDR2 sequences are SGHAT and FQNNGV. The CDR3 nucleotides read TGTGCCAGCAGCTTTCTCGTCTCCGTCTCCTACGAGCAGTACTTC. This gives the protein CASSFLVSVSYEQYF.

V is TRBV11-3 and J is TRBJ2-1; 8 bases align to TRBD2. The germline V gene has CDR1 SGHNT and CDR2 YENEEA. Trimming cost V 5 bases and J 5 bases; bases outside gene matches: 29. The CDR3 has 22 residues. As DNA, the CDR3 is TGTGCCAGCAGCCAACAAAAATATATCCGGTGGCTAGCGGGTGCGCCGAACAATGAGCAGTTCTTC. Protein product: CASSQQKYIRWLAGAPNNEQFF. The entire variable domain, with the rest obtained from reference TRBV11-3 and TRBJ2-1, is as follows: EAGVVQSPRYKIIEKKQPVAFWCNPISGHNTLYWYLQNLGQGPELLIRYENEEAVDDSQLPKDRFSAERLKGVDSTLKIQPAELGDSAVYLCASSQQKYIRWLAGAPNNEQFFGPGTRLTVL.

V gene TRBV6-6 combines with J gene TRBJ2-7; tentatively, D is TRBD1 or TRBD2 (5 bases each). Germline CDR1 and CDR2: MNHNY and SVGAGI (reference sequence). The CDR3 extends over 15 amino acids. The germline V and J ends were trimmed by 2 bases and 2 bases, with 13 bases remaining between them. The CDR3 region has the DNA TGTGCCAGCAGTTACGCTCCGGGACCCACCTACGAGCAGTACTTC. Translating it yields CASSYAPGPTYEQYF.

This clonotype was observed many times. The chain recombines TRBV12-3 or TRBV12-4 with TRBJ1-2; TRBD1 aligns across 10 bases. V was pared by 5 bases and J by 5 bases, with 8 bases of the junction left unmatched. This CDR3 comprises 15 residues. The CDR3 reads CASSVYGTGVYGYTF. CDR3 DNA: TGTGCCAGCAGTGTGTACGGGACAGGGGTTTATGGCTACACCTTC.